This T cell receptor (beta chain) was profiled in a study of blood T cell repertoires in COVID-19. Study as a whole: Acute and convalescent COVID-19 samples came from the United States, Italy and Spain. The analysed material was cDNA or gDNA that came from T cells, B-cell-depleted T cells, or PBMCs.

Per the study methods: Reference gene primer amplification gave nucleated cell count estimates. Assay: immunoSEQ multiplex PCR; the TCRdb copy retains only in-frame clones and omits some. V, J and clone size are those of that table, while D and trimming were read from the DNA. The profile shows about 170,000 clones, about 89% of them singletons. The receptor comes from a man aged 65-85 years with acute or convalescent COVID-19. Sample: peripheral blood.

The CDR3 spells CASSIGQGIPEAFF. The CDR3 DNA reads TGTGCCAGTAGTATTGGACAGGGGATCCCTGAAGCTTTCTTT. The genes are TRBV19 and TRBJ1-1, with 9 bases fitting TRBD1. The trim removed 3 bases at V and 6 bases at J, leaving 5 bases unmatched. CDR1 LNHDA and CDR2 SQIVND come from the germline V gene (reference sequence). The CDR3 has 14 amino acids. The variable domain in full, completed from reference TRBV19 and TRBJ1-1, reads DGGITQSPKYLFRKEGQNVTLSCEQNLNHDAMYWYRQDPGQGLRLIYYSQIVNDFQKGDIAEGYSVSREKKESFPLTVTSAQKNPTAFYLCASSIGQGIPEAFFGQGTRLTVV.